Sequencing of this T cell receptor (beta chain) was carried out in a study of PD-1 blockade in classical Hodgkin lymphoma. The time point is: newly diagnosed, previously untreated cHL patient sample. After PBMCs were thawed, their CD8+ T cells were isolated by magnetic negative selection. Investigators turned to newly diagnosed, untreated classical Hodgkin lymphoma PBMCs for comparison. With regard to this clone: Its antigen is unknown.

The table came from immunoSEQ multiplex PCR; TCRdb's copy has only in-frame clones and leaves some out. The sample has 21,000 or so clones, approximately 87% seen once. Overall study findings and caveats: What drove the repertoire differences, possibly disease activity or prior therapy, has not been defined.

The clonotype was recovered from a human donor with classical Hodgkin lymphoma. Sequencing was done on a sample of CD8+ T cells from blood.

The CDR3 DNA is TGTGCCAGCAGTCCACATCCGCGGGGACTAGCGGGGGCCAGGGAGACCCAGTACTTC. It encodes CASSPHPRGLAGARETQYF. The chain couples TRBV27 to TRBJ2-5, with 14 bases lining up with TRBD2. V shed 5 bases and J 5 bases; nucleotides not matched to a gene: 16. CDR1 MNHEY and CDR2 SMNVEV come from the germline V gene (reference sequence). This CDR3 spans 19 amino acids.